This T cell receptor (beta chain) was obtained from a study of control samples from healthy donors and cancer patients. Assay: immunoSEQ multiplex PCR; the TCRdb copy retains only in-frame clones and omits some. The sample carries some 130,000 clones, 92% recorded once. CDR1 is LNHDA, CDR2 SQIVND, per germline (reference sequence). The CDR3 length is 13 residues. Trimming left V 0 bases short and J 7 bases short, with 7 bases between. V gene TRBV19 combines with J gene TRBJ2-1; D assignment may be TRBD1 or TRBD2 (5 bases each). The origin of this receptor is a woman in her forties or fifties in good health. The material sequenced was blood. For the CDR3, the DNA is TGTGCCAGTAGTATAGATTGGGGGAATGAGCAGTTCTTC. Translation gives CASSIDWGNEQFF.